This T cell receptor beta chain was documented in a study of blood T cell repertoires in COVID-19. Overall study: Both acute and convalescent COVID-19 samples were obtained from the United States, Italy and Spain. PBMCs, B-cell-depleted T cells, or T cells provided the cDNA or gDNA that made up the material.

Original methodology: From reference gene primer amplification, estimates of nucleated cell counts were derived. This table comes from immunoSEQ multiplex PCR, and its TCRdb copy is limited to in-frame clones, with some not included. V and J calls plus clone size are reproduced from that table; the DNA served to infer D and trimming. The sample lists fewer than 350,000 clones, around 88% seen once, with approximately 1.6% in the top ten. The V gene end was trimmed by 4 bases and the J gene end by 10 bases; junction bases not matched to a gene: 7. CDR1 is SGHKS and CDR2 is YYEKEE in the germline V gene (reference sequence). This CDR3 spans 12 amino acids.

This receptor was obtained from a woman between 25 and 40 years old with COVID-19, enrolled during active disease. This chain connects TRBV5-5 to TRBJ1-1; 7 nucleotides line up with TRBD1. Input material: peripheral blood. The CDR3 nucleotides are TGTGCCAGCAGCGCAGACAGGGCTTCAGCTTTCTTT. The encoded protein is CASSADRASAFF.